Below are 26 T cell receptor beta chains sequenced from a single sample in a study of T cells in Graves' hyperthyroidism and ophthalmopathy. Amplified TCR beta CDR3 regions came from RNA transcripts. HTBI primers were used for first-round RT-PCR of the TCR CDR3. TCRdb ran MiXCR on the multiplex PCR reads and lists one entry per CDR3 protein. The table records more than 300,000 distinct CDR3 sequences, about 18% of them present only once. Sample: blood. The receptor source for this set is a man younger than 30 with Graves' ophthalmopathy.

This clonotype was found many times. The gene calls are TRBV2 and TRBJ2-2; 10 bases match TRBD2. V lost 6 bases to trimming and J lost 4 bases; unmatched junction nucleotides: 2. From germline, CDR1 is SNHLY and CDR2 FYNNEI. CDR3 length equals 14 residues. The CDR3 coding sequence is TGTGCCAGCAGGAGGACTAGCGGCACCGGGGAGCTGTTTTTT. This codes for CASRRTSGTGELFF.

The chain recombines TRBV11-2 with TRBJ2-1; TRBD1 or TRBD2 may be the D gene (6 bases each). This CDR3 has 16 amino acids. The germline gives CDR1 SGHAT, CDR2 FQNNGV. Trimming stripped 5 bases from V and 4 bases from J, with 18 bases between. The CDR3 loop is CASSLNRERGYNEQFF. Written as DNA, the CDR3 is TGTGCCAGCAGCCTAAACCGGGAGAGGGGGTACAATGAGCAGTTCTTC.

CDR3 nucleotide sequence: TGTGCCAGCAGCTTCGCGGGACAGGATGAGCAGTTCTTC. Translating gives CASSFAGQDEQFF. V and J are TRBV5-4 and TRBJ2-1; 8 positions match TRBD1. Germline V lookup: CDR1 SGHNT, CDR2 YYREEE (reference sequence). J lost 8 bases, V lost 2 bases, and 3 bases had no gene match. The CDR3 loop spans 13 amino acids.

Ten or more counts support this clonotype. This chain links TRBV27 with TRBJ2-1; D call uncertain. The V gene's germline CDR1 is MNHEY and CDR2 SMNVEV (reference sequence). This CDR3 region has 15 residues. Between the trimmed V and J ends, which lost 6 bases and 0 bases, there was a span of 12 bases. The CDR3 DNA sequence: TGTGCCAGCAGGCACACCAGATTCTCCTACAATGAGCAGTTCTTC. It specifies CASRHTRFSYNEQFF.

This clonotype was detected many times. The J gene is TRBJ1-4, the V gene TRBV11-2; 7 bases are shared with TRBD1. Germline CDR1 and CDR2: SGHAT and FQNNGV. With V trimmed by 3 bases and J by 2 bases, 6 bases remained unmatched. The CDR3 covers 16 residues. CDR3 amino acids: CASSFRLTGTNEKLFF. The CDR3 bases are TGTGCCAGCAGCTTTCGTTTGACAGGGACTAATGAAAAACTGTTTTTT.

This clonotype was found many times. The V call is TRBV11-3, the J call TRBJ2-5, with D hard to call. V was clipped by 0 bases and J by 2 bases, with 4 bases between them. The CDR3 extends over 13 amino acids. Germline values: CDR1 SGHNT, CDR2 YENEEA. DNA for the CDR3: TGTGCCAGCAGCTTAGAAACACAAGAGACCCAGTACTTC. It translates to CASSLETQETQYF.

The V and J genes are TRBV10-3 and TRBJ2-5; no reliable D call. This CDR3 has 14 residues. Trimming shortened V by 2 bases and J by 5 bases, and 12 bases separated the two germline ends. Looked up from germline, CDR1 is ENHRY and CDR2 is SYGVKD. Here the CDR3 reads CAISEPSITETQYF. DNA for the CDR3: TGTGCCATCAGTGAGCCGAGCATTACGGAGACCCAGTACTTC.

As concerns this clonotype: A junction end diverges from the germline sequence, so it may reflect a read error. The rearrangement links TRBV14 to TRBJ2-1; 9 bases are shared with TRBD2. This CDR3 comprises 15 residues. Germline V lookup: CDR1 SGHDN, CDR2 FVKESK. CDR3 protein: CVSSPHSGGSGEQFF. In DNA form, the CDR3 reads TGTGTCAGCAGCCCTCATAGCGGGGGTTCCGGTGAGCAGTTCTTC.

This sequence joins TRBV10-1 and TRBJ1-1; D call uncertain. The CDR3 consists of 15 residues. The germline V and J ends were trimmed by 6 bases and 5 bases, with 19 bases remaining between them. Germline V gene data show CDR1 as WNHNN and CDR2 as SYGVQD (reference sequence). This chain's CDR3 is CASRPKLVAKTEAFF. CDR3 in DNA: TGCGCCAGCAGGCCGAAACTGGTGGCGAAGACTGAAGCTTTCTTT.

This clonotype was recorded many times. The chain recombines TRBV5-1 with TRBJ1-6; 7 bases match TRBD1. CDR3 length equals 14 residues. Germline CDR1 reads SGHRS; CDR2 reads YFSETQ. Germline trimming cut 4 bases from V and 8 bases from J; bases unmatched to any gene: 6. The CDR3 bases are TGCGCCAGCAGCCTTCCTACAGGGGATTCACCCCTCCACTTT. This gives the protein CASSLPTGDSPLHF. The whole variable domain, remainder taken from reference TRBV5-1 and TRBJ1-6, is KAGVTQTPRYLIKTRGQQVTLSCSPISGHRSVSWYQQTPGQGLQFLFEYFSETQRNKGNFPGRFSGRQFSNSRSEMNVSTLELGDSALYLCASSLPTGDSPLHFGNGTRLTVT.

This clonotype was recorded many times. This chain links TRBV7-8 with TRBJ2-5, with 8 bases identical to TRBD1. The CDR3 contains 16 residues. The V gene's germline CDR1 is SGHVS and CDR2 FQNEAQ. The trim removed 3 bases at V and 1 base at J, leaving 7 bases unmatched. CDR3 sequence (DNA): TGTGCCAGCAGCTTGTTGACAGGGGTTGGCCAAGAGACCCAGTACTTC. It is translated as CASSLLTGVGQETQYF. The full variable domain, with the rest looked up from reference TRBV7-8 and TRBJ2-5, is GAGVSQSPRYKVAKRGQDVALRCDPISGHVSLFWYQQALGQGPEFLTYFQNEAQLDKSGLPSDRFFAERPEGSVSTLKIQRTQQEDSAVYLCASSLLTGVGQETQYFGPGTRLLVL.

The rearrangement joins TRBV13 to TRBJ2-1; D is uncertain. Germline CDR1 and CDR2: PRHDT and FYEKMQ (reference sequence). CDR3 length: 13 residues. The germline V and J ends were trimmed by 3 bases and 8 bases, with 11 bases remaining between them. CDR3 nucleotides: TGTGCCAGCAGCTTCGTCGATAGGGATGAGCAGTTCTTC. This translates into CASSFVDRDEQFF.

A few counts support this clonotype. The chain couples TRBV5-1 to TRBJ2-5; tentatively, D is TRBD2 (5 bases). The V gene's germline CDR1 is SGHRS and CDR2 YFSETQ. There are 14 residues in the CDR3. V was trimmed by 4 bases and J by 2 bases, leaving 12 bases between them. CDR3 coding DNA: TGCGCCAGCAGCGTACTAGATGATCAAGAGACCCAGTACTTC. Translating it yields CASSVLDDQETQYF. Full variable domain (outside the CDR3, taken from reference TRBV5-1 and TRBJ2-5): KAGVTQTPRYLIKTRGQQVTLSCSPISGHRSVSWYQQTPGQGLQFLFEYFSETQRNKGNFPGRFSGRQFSNSRSEMNVSTLELGDSALYLCASSVLDDQETQYFGPGTRLLVL.

This chain joins TRBV7-9 and TRBJ1-4; 7 bases fit TRBD1. Per germline, CDR1 SEHNR and CDR2 FQNEAQ (reference sequence). With 4 bases clipped from V and 6 bases from J, the junction kept 11 bases outside the gene matches. The CDR3 loop spans 16 amino acids. The CDR3 sequence is CASSYSAGRGDEKLFF. The CDR3 DNA is TGTGCCAGCAGCTATTCAGCGGGCAGGGGGGATGAAAAACTGTTTTTT.

This clonotype was picked up a small number of times. This rearrangement joins TRBV25-1 to TRBJ2-5; a weak D match, TRBD1 (5 bases). Trimming took off 5 bases at V and 2 bases at J, with 12 bases between the two ends. This CDR3 comprises 14 residues. The V gene's germline CDR1 is MGHDK and CDR2 SYGVNS. DNA of the CDR3: TGTGCCAGCAGTCTTAGGGGTCGGCAAGAGACCCAGTACTTC. This sequence encodes CASSLRGRQETQYF.

This clonotype occurred many times. This chain links TRBV6-1 with TRBJ1-5; no clear D gene. This CDR3 is 13 amino acids long. Per germline, CDR1 MNHNS and CDR2 SASEGT. V was cut by 10 bases and J by 5 bases, with 15 bases left in between. The CDR3 nucleotides are TGTGCCACCGTGGACGGAGGCGATCAGCCCCAGCATTTT. It specifies CATVDGGDQPQHF.

Many counts were recorded for this clonotype. The J gene is TRBJ1-2, the V gene TRBV12-3 or TRBV12-4; 10 nucleotides agree with TRBD1. The CDR3 is made up of 16 amino acids. V shed 5 bases, J shed 2 bases, and the junction held 8 bases outside the gene matches. The DNA of the CDR3 is TGTGCCAGCAGTCCCCCGGGACAGGGGCCAAACTATGGCTACACCTTC. Its protein product is CASSPPGQGPNYGYTF.

In this sample, this clonotype turned up many times. The chain joins TRBV20-1 to TRBJ1-1, with 12 bases that match TRBD1. Trimming cost V 5 bases and J 6 bases; bases outside gene matches: 16. Germline loops: CDR1 DFQATT, CDR2 SNEGSKA (reference sequence). The CDR3 covers 17 residues. CDR3 bases: TGCAGTGCTCCTCCCCCCGGGACAGGGGGCATTGGAGCTGAAGCTTTCTTT. Amino acids: CSAPPPGTGGIGAEAFF.

The gene calls are TRBV4-1 and TRBJ2-5; 8 bases match TRBD2. V lost 5 bases to trimming and J lost 4 bases; unmatched junction nucleotides: 9. Germline V gives CDR1 MGHRA, CDR2 YSYEKL. The CDR3 runs to 15 residues. The DNA of the CDR3 is TGCGCCAGCAGCACCTCGGGGGGGGAGGCAGAGACCCAGTACTTC. It yields the protein CASSTSGGEAETQYF.

V gene TRBV6-1 combines with J gene TRBJ1-6, with 8 positions matching TRBD1. V lost 6 bases and J lost 6; bases outside the gene matches: 7. Germline loops: CDR1 MNHNS, CDR2 SASEGT. The CDR3 totals 15 residues. The CDR3 reads CASRQGTGANSPLHF. The CDR3 nucleotides are TGTGCCAGCAGACAAGGGACAGGAGCTAATTCACCCCTCCACTTT.

In the case of this clonotype: This may come from a read error, since a much larger clone is one base off. The rearrangement links TRBV12-3 or TRBV12-4 to TRBJ1-5; D might be TRBD1 (6 bases). V was clipped by 1 base and J by 7 bases, with 17 bases between them. This CDR3 comprises 16 residues. The CDR3 DNA follows: TGTGCCAGCAGTTTAGTAACAGGGAAAGGGAGCCAGCCCCAGCATTTT. Translating gives CASSLVTGKGSQPQHF.

In its sample, this clonotype was seen a few times. V and J are TRBV6-1 and TRBJ2-3; TRBD1 aligns across 11 bases. Losses at the gene ends were 6 bases for V and 4 bases for J; bases not matched to a gene: 15. Germline CDR1 and CDR2: MNHNS and SASEGT. The CDR3 runs to 18 residues. The CDR3 DNA sequence: TGTGCCAGCAGCTCGGAGTGGACAGGGGGCAAGAAAGCAGATACGCAGTATTTT. The encoded protein is CASSSEWTGGKKADTQYF.

This clonotype was seen a few times. J is TRBJ1-5 and V is TRBV7-9; D not certain. V shed 4 bases and J shed 0 bases, with 10 bases lying between them. The germline gives CDR1 SEHNR, CDR2 FQNEAQ (reference sequence). The CDR3 spans 15 residues. CDR3 region: CASSSSDISNQPQHF. The CDR3 DNA reads as TGTGCCAGCAGCTCCTCCGACATTAGCAATCAGCCCCAGCATTTT.

There are a few counts of this clonotype. Since a much larger clone is just one base distant, this may be a read error. The chain employs TRBV6-1 and TRBJ1-2, with 9 positions matching TRBD1. The CDR3 runs to 13 residues. The J segment lost 3 bases and the V segment lost 6 bases, leaving 2 bases of the junction unmatched. Germline CDR1 MNHNS, CDR2 SASEGT. This CDR3 is CASRTGGDYGYTF. In DNA form, the CDR3 reads TGTGCCAGCAGGACAGGGGGGGACTATGGCTACACCTTC.

The sample holds a few counts of this clonotype. The V gene is TRBV29-1, the J gene TRBJ1-2, with D maybe TRBD1 (5 bases). Germline loops: CDR1 SQVTM, CDR2 ANQGSEA. Trimming removed 1 base at V and 6 bases at J, with 18 bases between. This CDR3 region has 15 residues. The CDR3 DNA sequence: TGCAGCGTTGAAGGCCCGGGGGGGAGCACGGATGGCTACACCTTC. This gives the protein CSVEGPGGSTDGYTF.

CDR3 loop: CSARGRMGSANTGELFF. DNA for the CDR3: TGCAGTGCTAGAGGACGGATGGGATCCGCGAACACCGGGGAGCTGTTTTTT. The chain joins TRBV20-1 to TRBJ2-2; D gene unclear. Trimming cost V 1 base and J 0 bases, with 15 bases left between them. Germline values: CDR1 DFQATT, CDR2 SNEGSKA (reference sequence). There are 17 residues in the CDR3.